The text below deals with one T cell receptor (beta chain). PCR involved 60 Vbeta and 13 Jbeta primers. Clones were sequenced by immunoSEQ multiplex PCR, and TCRdb holds only the in-frame ones, with some missing. Seen here are around 130,000 clones, around 80% observed once, and the top ten hold approximately 1.7%. The source of the sample is a study of cytomegalovirus exposure and HLA in healthy donors. On the study more broadly: Caucasian-associated ancestry cluster membership applied to around 80% of 398 genotyped donors.

The CDR3 has 15 residues. The germline gives CDR1 SQVTM, CDR2 ANQGSEA. Trimming removed 7 bases at V and 0 bases at J, with 16 bases between. This TCR derives from a woman in her 50s in good health and CMV-seronegative. This chain joins TRBV29-1 and TRBJ1-3; D is unresolved. The specimen was PBMCs. CDR3 nucleotide sequence: TGCAGCGCGCTACGTCAGCGAACCTCTGGAAACACCATATATTTT. Translating it yields CSALRQRTSGNTIYF.